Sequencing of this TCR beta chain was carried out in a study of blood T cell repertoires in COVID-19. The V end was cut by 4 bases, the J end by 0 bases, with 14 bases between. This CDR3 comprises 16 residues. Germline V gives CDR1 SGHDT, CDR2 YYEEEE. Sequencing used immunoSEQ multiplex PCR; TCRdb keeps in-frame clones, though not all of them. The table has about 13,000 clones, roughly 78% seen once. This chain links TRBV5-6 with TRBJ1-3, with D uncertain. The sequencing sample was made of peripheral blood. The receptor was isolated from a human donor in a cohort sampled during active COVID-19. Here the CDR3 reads CASSRRATYSGNTIYF. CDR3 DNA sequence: TGTGCCAGCAGCAGGCGGGCTACATACTCTGGAAACACCATATATTTT.